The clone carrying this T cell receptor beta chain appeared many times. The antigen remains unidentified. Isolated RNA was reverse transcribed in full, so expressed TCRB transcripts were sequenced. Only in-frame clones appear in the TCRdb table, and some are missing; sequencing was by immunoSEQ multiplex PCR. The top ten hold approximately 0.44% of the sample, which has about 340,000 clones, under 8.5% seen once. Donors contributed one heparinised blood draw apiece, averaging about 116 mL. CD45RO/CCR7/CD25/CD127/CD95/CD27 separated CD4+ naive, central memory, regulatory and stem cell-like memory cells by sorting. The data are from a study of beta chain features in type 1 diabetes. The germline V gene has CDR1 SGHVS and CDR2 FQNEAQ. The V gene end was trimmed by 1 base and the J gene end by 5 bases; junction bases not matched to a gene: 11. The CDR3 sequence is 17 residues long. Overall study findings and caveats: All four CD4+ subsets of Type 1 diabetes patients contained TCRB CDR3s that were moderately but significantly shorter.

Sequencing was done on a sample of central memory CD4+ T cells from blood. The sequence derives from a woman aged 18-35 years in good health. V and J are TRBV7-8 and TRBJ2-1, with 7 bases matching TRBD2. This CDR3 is CASSLVRTSSPNNEQFF. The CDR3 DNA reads TGTGCCAGCAGCTTAGTTAGGACTAGTAGCCCAAACAATGAGCAGTTCTTC.